The 18 T cell receptor beta chains listed next were all sequenced from one sample in a study of T cell clones after liver transplantation. TCRdb's copy holds only in-frame clones and misses some; the assay was immunoSEQ multiplex PCR. This table has more than 95,000 clones, 84% appearing once. The sample in question was CD4+ T cells from blood, obtained roughly 50 months after liver transplant. These receptors were obtained from a human patient who received a liver transplant. Part of the T cell pool may stem from the graft donor.

V gene TRBV11-2 combines with J gene TRBJ2-7; TRBD1 aligns across 7 bases. CDR1 SGHAT and CDR2 FQNNGV come from the germline V gene. The CDR3 length is 14 residues. Trimming at V came to 0 bases and at J to 3 bases, leaving 2 bases not matched to a gene. Written as DNA, the CDR3 is TGTGCCAGCAGCTTAGATCCAGGGGGCTACGAGCAGTACTTC. Translated: CASSLDPGGYEQYF.

This clone was seen only a few times. The chain is built from TRBV11-2 and TRBJ1-3; D remains ambiguous. The CDR3 covers 14 residues. V was pared by 5 bases and J by 0 bases, with 8 bases between. Germline-derived CDR1 and CDR2 are SGHAT and FQNNGV. The CDR3 DNA is TGTGCCAGCAGCAGACTGTTCTCTGGAAACACCATATATTTT. Amino acid sequence: CASSRLFSGNTIYF.

The V gene is TRBV5-4, the J gene TRBJ1-1; D might be TRBD1 (5 bases). Germline V gene lookup returns CDR1 SGHNT and CDR2 YYREEE (reference sequence). The length of the CDR3 is 14 residues. V lost 0 bases and J lost 2, with 8 bases in between. The CDR3 loop reads CASSLGTTNTEAFF. The CDR3 bases are TGTGCCAGCAGCTTGGGGACAACAAACACTGAAGCTTTCTTT.

This clone is a singleton in its sample. V and J are TRBV5-6 and TRBJ1-1; TRBD1 might be the D (6 bases). V was pared by 3 bases and J by 0 bases, with 12 bases between. The CDR3 is made up of 15 amino acids. Germline V gene sequence: CDR1 SGHDT, CDR2 YYEEEE. The CDR3 DNA reads as TGTGCCAGCAGCTCCTGGGGGACATTGAACACTGAAGCTTTCTTT. Amino acid sequence: CASSSWGTLNTEAFF.

This clone was seen once. The V and J genes are TRBV28 and TRBJ1-2, with 12 bases lining up with TRBD1. With 6 bases clipped from V and 4 bases from J, the junction kept 12 bases outside the gene matches. CDR1 is MDHEN and CDR2 is SYDVKM in the germline V gene. The CDR3 loop spans 17 amino acids. As DNA, the CDR3 is TGTGCCAGCAGCCCTGGGACAGGGGGCTTTTTAAGCTATGGCTACACCTTC. Its protein product is CASSPGTGGFLSYGYTF.

The chain has TRBV7-2 and TRBJ1-2; D might be TRBD1 (5 bases). Trimming left V 4 bases short and J 1 base short, with 10 bases between. CDR1 SGHTA and CDR2 FQGNSA come from the germline V gene. The CDR3 has 14 residues. CDR3 coding DNA: TGTGCCAGCAGCTCTCGGGGCTTTAACTATGGCTACACCTTC. Protein: CASSSRGFNYGYTF. Combining the CDR3 with reference TRBV7-2 and TRBJ1-2 gives the whole variable domain GAGVSQSPSNKVTEKGKDVELRCDPISGHTALYWYRQSLGQGLEFLIYFQGNSAPDKSGLPSDRFSAERTGGSVSTLTIQRTQQEDSAVYLCASSSRGFNYGYTFGSGTRLTVV.

V and J are TRBV29-1 and TRBJ2-2; D gene ambiguous. Trimming removed 5 bases at V and 2 bases at J, with 15 bases between. The V gene's germline CDR1 is SQVTM and CDR2 ANQGSEA. The CDR3 spans 15 residues. The CDR3 DNA follows: TGCAGCGTTATTCAGGTCAAAGCAAACACCGGGGAGCTGTTTTTT. It translates to CSVIQVKANTGELFF.

This sequence joins TRBV15 and TRBJ2-5; D might be TRBD2 (6 bases). The CDR3 sequence is 14 residues long. Germline-derived CDR1 and CDR2 are LNHNV and YYDKDF (reference sequence). The V end lost 3 bases, the J end lost 2 bases, and 10 bases lay between the germline ends. In DNA, the CDR3 is TGTGCCACCAGCAGGTTGGGACTGCAAGAGACCCAGTACTTC. This gives the protein CATSRLGLQETQYF.

The chain has TRBV18 and TRBJ1-1; D is unresolved. CDR1 KGHSH and CDR2 LQKENI come from the germline V gene. Trimming pared 4 bases from V and 0 bases from J, leaving 9 bases between. The CDR3 is 14 residues long. The CDR3 sequence is CASSLPLMNTEAFF. In nucleotides, the CDR3 is TGTGCCAGCTCACTTCCCCTTATGAACACTGAAGCTTTCTTT.

The sample holds a few counts of this clone. The chain joins TRBV5-4 to TRBJ1-2, with D possibly being TRBD1 (5 bases). The CDR3 length is 13 residues. The germline V gene has CDR1 SGHNT and CDR2 YYREEE (reference sequence). The V gene lost 3 bases and the J gene lost 8 bases, with 14 bases spanning the gap. The CDR3: CASSSPWGSGYTF. The DNA of the CDR3 is TGTGCCAGCAGCTCCCCTTGGGGCTCCGGCTACACCTTC.

This clone came up once. The chain combines TRBV5-8 with TRBJ1-5; D possibly corresponds to TRBD1 (5 bases). This CDR3 comprises 15 residues. Trimming removed 4 bases at V and 4 bases at J, with 15 bases between. Germline assignment: CDR1 SGHTS and CDR2 YDEGEE. For the CDR3, the DNA is TGTGCCAGCAGCCCAAACCGGAGGGGAAATCAGCCCCAGCATTTT. Protein sequence: CASSPNRRGNQPQHF.

This sequence joins TRBV7-3 and TRBJ1-1; TRBD1 might be the D (6 bases). This CDR3 spans 20 amino acids. Trimming cost V 1 base and J 4 bases, with 28 bases left between them. The V gene's germline CDR1 is SGHTA and CDR2 FQGTGA. CDR3: CASSLRARNRVIENPTEAFF. Written as DNA, the CDR3 is TGTGCCAGCAGCTTAAGGGCGCGTAACAGGGTAATCGAAAACCCCACTGAAGCTTTCTTT.

The chain joins TRBV7-7 to TRBJ1-1; D gene ambiguous. Germline CDR1 reads SSHAT; CDR2 reads FNYEAQ (reference sequence). The CDR3 totals 13 residues. V lost 2 bases and J 0 bases, leaving 4 bases between the germline ends. CDR3 DNA: TGTGCCAGCAGCTTAACAGTGAACACTGAAGCTTTCTTT. Encoded protein: CASSLTVNTEAFF.

This chain links TRBV19 with TRBJ2-5; maybe TRBD1 (5 bases). V was pared by 5 bases and J by 3 bases, with 13 bases between. The CDR3 has 14 amino acids. CDR1 and CDR2 from the germline V gene are LNHDA and SQIVND (reference sequence). The CDR3 nucleotides are TGTGCCAGTAGTTTTTCAGGGATGGAAGAGACCCAGTACTTC. It specifies CASSFSGMEETQYF.

The chain couples TRBV19 to TRBJ1-2; D might be TRBD1 (5 bases). This CDR3 region has 13 residues. V was pared by 7 bases and J by 0 bases, with 9 bases between. Germline CDR1 reads LNHDA; CDR2 reads SQIVND (reference sequence). The CDR3 bases are TGTGCCAGTATTAAGGGGCCTAACTATGGCTACACCTTC. Its protein product is CASIKGPNYGYTF.

The chain links TRBV29-1 to TRBJ2-3, with a tentative D call TRBD2 (6 bases). V was shortened by 7 bases and J by 3 bases, with 17 bases between the two germline ends. This CDR3 region has 14 residues. Germline V gene sequence: CDR1 SQVTM, CDR2 ANQGSEA. The CDR3, as DNA: TGCAGCGCCGCCGAGTCTAGCGAGACAGATACGCAGTATTTT. This gives the protein CSAAESSETDTQYF.

Here the CDR3 reads CASSVQTGRSYNEQFF. CDR3 sequence (DNA): TGTGCCAGCAGCGTTCAGACCGGTCGCTCCTACAATGAGCAGTTCTTC. This chain joins TRBV9 and TRBJ2-1; D gene ambiguous. V was trimmed by 2 bases and J by 0 bases, leaving 12 bases between them. Germline V gene data show CDR1 as SGDLS and CDR2 as YYNGEE. CDR3 size: 16 residues. Drawing the rest from reference TRBV9 and TRBJ2-1, the complete variable domain is DSGVTQTPKHLITATGQRVTLRCSPRSGDLSVYWYQQSLDQGLQFLIQYYNGEERAKGNILERFSAQQFPDLHSELNLSSLELGDSALYFCASSVQTGRSYNEQFFGPGTRLTVL.

The gene calls are TRBV27 and TRBJ2-1; TRBD2 matches 10 bases. This CDR3 comprises 16 residues. With 3 bases clipped from V and 4 bases from J, the junction kept 6 bases outside the gene matches. Germline-derived CDR1 and CDR2 are MNHEY and SMNVEV (reference sequence). In DNA, the CDR3 is TGTGCCAGCAGTTTGGTTCGGACTAGCGGTTACAATGAGCAGTTCTTC. The encoded protein is CASSLVRTSGYNEQFF.